A single sample is the source of the 10 T cell receptor beta chains below, sequenced in a study of early stage breast cancer tumors. Assay: immunoSEQ multiplex PCR; the TCRdb copy retains only in-frame clones and omits some. This table has 25,000 to 30,000 clones, approximately 54% appearing once. Material: breast tumor tissue. The receptors shown here come from a person aged 45-60 years with breast cancer.

This chain uses TRBV9 with TRBJ2-2; TRBD2 is a possible D gene (6 bases). The CDR3 consists of 17 residues. The germline V gene has CDR1 SGDLS and CDR2 YYNGEE. V lost 1 base and J 1 base, leaving 14 bases between the germline ends. The CDR3, as DNA: TGTGCCAGCAGCGTAAGACGGGACTCCGGGAACACCGGGGAGCTGTTTTTT. Translated: CASSVRRDSGNTGELFF.

CDR3 residues: CASSEGPGRVAEQFF. The DNA for the CDR3 is TGTGCCAGCAGCGAGGGCCCAGGTCGGGTTGCTGAGCAGTTCTTC. The V gene is TRBV9, the J gene TRBJ2-1; D remains unclear. Germline CDR1 SGDLS, CDR2 YYNGEE. V was clipped by 3 bases and J by 9 bases, with 19 bases between them. The CDR3 loop spans 15 amino acids.

The rearrangement links TRBV7-2 to TRBJ2-1, with D tentatively TRBD1 (5 bases). The CDR3 contains 15 residues. V was pared by 1 base and J by 2 bases, with 9 bases between. Germline lookup yields CDR1 SGHTA and CDR2 FQGNSA. Written as DNA, the CDR3 is TGTGCCAGCAGCTTAGGACCAGGGACCTACAATGAGCAGTTCTTC. Amino acids: CASSLGPGTYNEQFF.

The rearrangement uses TRBV10-3 and TRBJ1-1; D gene unclear. The V gene's germline CDR1 is ENHRY and CDR2 SYGVKD. The CDR3 sequence is 14 residues long. Trimming cost V 4 bases and J 5 bases, with 14 bases left between them. The CDR3 nucleotides are TGTGCCATCAGTGGAGGGCTCCTGGGAACTGAAGCTTTCTTT. Translation gives CAISGGLLGTEAFF.

This clone was counted only a few times. This chain joins TRBV7-9 and TRBJ2-5; 7 nucleotides agree with TRBD1. The germline V gene has CDR1 SEHNR and CDR2 FQNEAQ (reference sequence). V trimming: 5 bases; J trimming: 4 bases; junction bases outside the gene matches: 10. CDR3 size: 15 residues. For the CDR3, the DNA is TGTGCCAGCAGCCCCGGGTCAGGGGGAATAGAGACCCAGTACTTC. It encodes CASSPGSGGIETQYF.

This clone was seen only a few times. V and J are TRBV7-8 and TRBJ2-7; D is ambiguous. V was trimmed by 5 bases and J by 7 bases, leaving 15 bases between them. Germline V lookup: CDR1 SGHVS, CDR2 FQNEAQ. The CDR3 is 13 residues long. The CDR3: CASSHAAPAEQYF. The CDR3 nucleotides read TGTGCCAGCAGCCACGCAGCCCCTGCAGAGCAGTACTTC.

The chain carries TRBV7-9 and TRBJ2-2, with 7 bases that match TRBD2. Losses at the gene ends were 2 bases for V and 6 bases for J; bases not matched to a gene: 6. The CDR3 spans 15 residues. Germline CDR1 and CDR2: SEHNR and FQNEAQ (reference sequence). Here the CDR3 reads CASSLRLGGAGELFF. The CDR3 region has the DNA TGTGCCAGCAGCTTAAGGTTGGGAGGGGCCGGGGAGCTGTTTTTT.

The rearrangement uses TRBV18 and TRBJ2-3; 9 bases match TRBD1. CDR3 length: 16 amino acids. Germline CDR1 is KGHSH and CDR2 is LQKENI. Losses at the gene ends were 3 bases for V and 0 bases for J; bases not matched to a gene: 4. This CDR3 reads CASSPPGQGSTDTQYF. CDR3 coding DNA: TGTGCCAGCTCACCTCCGGGACAGGGAAGCACAGATACGCAGTATTTT. Complete variable domain (other parts from reference TRBV18 and TRBJ2-3): NAGVMQNPRHLVRRRGQEARLRCSPMKGHSHVYWYRQLPEEGLKFMVYLQKENIIDESGMPKERFSAEFPKEGPSILRIQQVVRGDSAAYFCASSPPGQGSTDTQYFGPGTRLTVL.

This CDR3 reads CASSPRTGFSNQPQHF. CDR3 DNA sequence: TGTGCCAGTAGTCCCCGGACAGGATTTAGCAATCAGCCCCAGCATTTT. The chain combines TRBV19 with TRBJ1-5; 7 nucleotides match TRBD1. V dropped 5 bases and J dropped 0; count of bases not matched to a gene: 7. The CDR3 runs 16 residues. Germline loops: CDR1 LNHDA, CDR2 SQIVND (reference sequence).

The rearrangement joins TRBV7-2 to TRBJ2-7; no clear D. Per germline, CDR1 SGHTA and CDR2 FQGNSA. CDR3 size: 13 residues. V gave up 5 bases and J gave up 5 bases, with 13 bases separating them. This chain's CDR3 is CASSRGSLNEQYF. The CDR3 DNA is TGTGCCAGCAGCCGAGGCAGCTTGAACGAGCAGTACTTC.